These 23 T cell receptor beta chains were all obtained from the same sample, sequenced in a study of graft-versus-host responses after intestinal transplantation. This table comes from immunoSEQ multiplex PCR, and its TCRdb copy is limited to in-frame clones, with some not included. The sample lists around 13,000 clones; roughly two fifths were seen once. The sample in question was alloreactive CD4+ T cells from a mixed lymphocyte reaction culture, obtained before intestinal transplant. Stated subset: CFSE-low proliferating T cells sorted from roughly 6-day pre-transplant mixed lymphocyte reaction (GvH or HvG direction). The origin of the receptors is a human patient who received an intestinal transplant.

This clone ranks as medium-sized. This chain joins TRBV5-1 and TRBJ2-1; 7 nucleotides line up with TRBD1. CDR1 and CDR2 from the germline V gene are SGHRS and YFSETQ. V lost 4 bases, J lost 4 bases, and 5 bases stayed unmatched. The CDR3 spans 14 residues. As DNA, the CDR3 is TGCGCCAGCAGCCCGGGACAGTCTTACAATGAGCAGTTCTTC. Residues: CASSPGQSYNEQFF.

This clone was counted only a few times. The gene calls are TRBV19 and TRBJ2-3; 7 bases match TRBD1. After removal of 6 bases from V and 3 bases from J, the junction contained 12 bases not matched to a gene. Germline V gene data show CDR1 as LNHDA and CDR2 as SQIVND (reference sequence). This CDR3 spans 16 amino acids. The CDR3 DNA is TGTGCCAGTAGCGCACAGGGGTACCGCCGGACAGATACGCAGTATTTT. Protein sequence: CASSAQGYRRTDTQYF.

The V call is TRBV11-3, the J call TRBJ1-1; 10 bases fit TRBD1. Losses at the gene ends were 1 base for V and 11 bases for J; bases not matched to a gene: 7. Germline V gene lookup returns CDR1 SGHNT and CDR2 YENEEA. The CDR3 is made up of 14 amino acids. For the CDR3, the DNA is TGTGCCAGCAGCTTAGTTGGACAGGGGGGTTGGGCTTTCTTT. Residues: CASSLVGQGGWAFF.

The V gene is TRBV4-3, the J gene TRBJ1-1; D unresolved. Germline assignment: CDR1 LGHNA and CDR2 YSLEER. The length of the CDR3 is 14 residues. V was cut by 2 bases and J by 0 bases, with 7 bases left in between. CDR3 sequence: CASSQQQMNTEAFF. CDR3 nucleotide sequence: TGCGCCAGCAGCCAACAACAAATGAACACTGAAGCTTTCTTT.

Only a few counts were recorded for this clone. This chain links TRBV14 with TRBJ1-2; 7 bases agree with TRBD1. CDR3 length equals 14 residues. Germline CDR1 reads SGHDN; CDR2 reads FVKESK. V lost 1 base to trimming and J lost 5 bases; unmatched junction nucleotides: 4. CDR3 sequence (DNA): TGTGCCAGCAGCCAAGGCGGACAGGATTATGGCTACACCTTC. This sequence encodes CASSQGGQDYGYTF.

The V call is TRBV27, the J call TRBJ2-1; the D gene is possibly TRBD1 (5 bases). Germline CDR1 reads MNHEY; CDR2 reads SMNVEV (reference sequence). Trimming pared 4 bases from V and 15 bases from J, leaving 19 bases between. The CDR3 is 13 amino acids. CDR3 sequence: CASSSITGHTPFF. CDR3 nucleotide sequence: TGTGCCAGCAGTTCAATCACCGGACATACGCCGTTCTTC.

The chain carries TRBV30 and TRBJ1-4; TRBD1 matches 9 bases. The CDR3 loop spans 19 amino acids. Germline CDR1 reads GTSNPN; CDR2 reads SVGIG (reference sequence). With V trimmed by 2 bases and J by 0 bases, 13 bases remained unmatched. The CDR3 DNA follows: TGTGCCTGGAGTCCCCGGGGATGGGGACAGGGTGCAACTAATGAAAAACTGTTTTTT. Translating gives CAWSPRGWGQGATNEKLFF.

The chain couples TRBV7-2 to TRBJ1-5, with 7 bases that match TRBD1. The V and J ends lost 2 bases and 3 bases, in that order; junction bases with no gene match: 4. Germline V gene lookup returns CDR1 SGHTA and CDR2 FQGNSA. The CDR3 is made up of 15 amino acids. CDR3 bases: TGTGCCAGCAGCTTACTAGGGGGCAACAATCAGCCCCAGCATTTT. This codes for CASSLLGGNNQPQHF.

The sample holds one count of this clone. This chain connects TRBV4-3 to TRBJ2-1; 13 bases map to TRBD2. Trimming at V came to 0 bases and at J to 4 bases, leaving 6 bases not matched to a gene. The CDR3 sequence is 18 residues long. CDR1 is LGHNA, CDR2 YSLEER, per germline. The CDR3 sequence is CASSQEHGLAGVYNEQFF. CDR3 bases: TGCGCCAGCAGCCAAGAACATGGACTAGCGGGGGTTTACAATGAGCAGTTCTTC.

The chain uses TRBV7-2 and TRBJ1-1, with TRBD1 matching 9 bases. CDR3 size: 15 residues. The J segment lost 2 bases and the V segment lost 8 bases, leaving 9 bases of the junction unmatched. The germline CDR1 and CDR2 sequences are SGHTA and FQGNSA. CDR3 in amino acids: CASRKGQGLNTEAFF. CDR3 in DNA: TGTGCCAGCCGAAAGGGACAGGGTTTAAACACTGAAGCTTTCTTT.

The V call is TRBV6-5, the J call TRBJ1-1; D is possibly TRBD1 (5 bases). The CDR3 length is 14 residues. Trimming removed 5 bases at V and 1 base at J, with 11 bases between. Germline-derived CDR1 and CDR2 are MNHEY and SVGAGI. The CDR3 sequence: CASSTTVPNTEAFF. The CDR3 DNA follows: TGTGCCAGCAGTACGACAGTTCCGAACACTGAAGCTTTCTTT.

This clone was found a few times. This chain links TRBV7-2 with TRBJ2-7, with TRBD2 identical over 8 bases. V lost 4 bases to trimming and J lost 3 bases; unmatched junction nucleotides: 5. Germline-derived CDR1 and CDR2 are SGHTA and FQGNSA. The CDR3 is 14 residues long. The DNA for the CDR3 is TGTGCCAGCAGCTCCGTGGCGGGAGGCTACGAGCAGTACTTC. Protein sequence: CASSSVAGGYEQYF.

This clone was counted between two and nine times. This rearrangement joins TRBV4-3 to TRBJ2-7, with no clear D. Per germline, CDR1 LGHNA and CDR2 YSLEER. Trimming pared 0 bases from V and 2 bases from J, leaving 8 bases between. The CDR3 is 14 amino acids. CDR3 coding DNA: TGCGCCAGCAGCCAAGATTATTTAACCTACGAGCAGTACTTC. Translation: CASSQDYLTYEQYF.

This clone has more than one count but fewer than ten. The rearrangement uses TRBV7-9 and TRBJ2-2, with D uncertain. The ends were cut back, 1 base at V and 2 bases at J, with 8 bases in the middle. CDR1 and CDR2 (germline): SEHNR, FQNEAQ (reference sequence). This CDR3 spans 15 amino acids. CDR3 bases: TGTGCCAGCAGCTTAGTCCTCCCCAACACCGGGGAGCTGTTTTTT. Translated, it gives CASSLVLPNTGELFF.

This clone was seen only a few times. The chain uses TRBV10-1 and TRBJ1-2, with a weak D call TRBD1 (5 bases). The CDR3 spans 13 residues. The germline V and J ends were trimmed by 4 bases and 5 bases, with 11 bases remaining between them. The germline V gene has CDR1 WNHNN and CDR2 SYGVQD (reference sequence). CDR3 DNA sequence: TGCGCCAGCAGTGCAGCCAGGGCTTATGGCTACACCTTC. Translation gives CASSAARAYGYTF.

The rearrangement uses TRBV2 and TRBJ1-3; 7 bases agree with TRBD1. The germline gives CDR1 SNHLY, CDR2 FYNNEI. With V trimmed by 6 bases and J by 0 bases, 5 bases remained unmatched. The CDR3 totals 15 residues. CDR3 sequence: CASSPDRVSGNTIYF. CDR3 nucleotides: TGTGCCAGCAGCCCCGACAGGGTCTCTGGAAACACCATATATTTT.

By proportion, this clone is medium-sized. The chain uses TRBV10-3 and TRBJ1-2, with a tentative D call TRBD1 (5 bases). CDR1 ENHRY and CDR2 SYGVKD come from the germline V gene. The CDR3 is 14 amino acids. V was trimmed by 2 bases and J by 7 bases, leaving 14 bases between them. CDR3 sequence reads: CAISEVPGKGGYTF. The CDR3 DNA is TGTGCCATCAGTGAGGTCCCAGGGAAGGGTGGCTACACCTTC.

This rearrangement joins TRBV18 to TRBJ2-3; 8 bases map to TRBD1. The germline CDR1 and CDR2 sequences are KGHSH and LQKENI. CDR3 length: 15 residues. The V and J ends lost 4 bases and 4 bases, in that order; junction bases with no gene match: 7. CDR3 sequence (DNA): TGTGCCAGCTCACTCCAACTGGACAGGGCAGATACGCAGTATTTT. This encodes CASSLQLDRADTQYF.

J is TRBJ2-4 and V is TRBV21-1; TRBD1 is taken as the D call from the table, unchecked against the DNA. TRBV21-1 counts as a pseudogene. The length of the CDR3 is 15 residues. The CDR3 DNA reads TGTGCCAGCAGCAAACCCAGACAGGGGGAAAACATTCAGTACTTC. Translation: CASSKPRQGENIQYF.

By frequency in the sample, this clone is medium-sized. The genes are TRBV27 and TRBJ1-6; 7 positions agree with TRBD1. In germline, CDR1 is MNHEY, CDR2 SMNVEV (reference sequence). The J segment lost 6 bases and the V segment lost 6 bases, leaving 5 bases of the junction unmatched. The CDR3 length is 14 residues. CDR3 loop: CASRSGTANSPLHF. CDR3 nucleotide sequence: TGTGCCAGCAGATCCGGGACAGCTAATTCACCCCTCCACTTT.

The V and J genes are TRBV30 and TRBJ1-4, with TRBD1 identical over 8 bases. The CDR3 extends over 13 amino acids. CDR1 and CDR2 (germline): GTSNPN, SVGIG (reference sequence). Losses at the gene ends were 6 bases for V and 7 bases for J; bases not matched to a gene: 7. CDR3 region: CACSGQAREKLFF. CDR3 DNA: TGTGCCTGTTCGGGACAGGCACGTGAAAAACTGTTTTTT.

V gene TRBV30 combines with J gene TRBJ2-2; TRBD1 agrees at 9 bases. CDR3 size: 17 residues. The germline V gene encodes CDR1 GTSNPN and CDR2 SVGIG (reference sequence). V lost 4 bases, J lost 4 bases, and 13 bases stayed unmatched. The CDR3 DNA is TGTGCCTGGAAATCCACCCCGGGACAGGGTCCCACCGGGGAGCTGTTTTTT. Protein: CAWKSTPGQGPTGELFF.

This clone qualifies as medium-sized. The chain couples TRBV6-1 to TRBJ1-6; TRBD1 agrees at 7 bases. The germline V gene has CDR1 MNHNS and CDR2 SASEGT. This CDR3 is built from 16 residues. The ends lost 3 bases at V and 1 base at J; junction bases unmatched: 3. Here the CDR3 reads CASSDPGGSYNSPLHF. CDR3 DNA sequence: TGTGCCAGCAGTGACCCAGGGGGTTCCTATAATTCACCCCTCCACTTT.